These 20 T cell receptor beta chains came from one sample sequenced in a study of Graves' ophthalmopathy and Graves' hyperthyroidism. RNA transcripts were the source from which TCR beta CDR3 regions were amplified. First-round RT-PCR used HTBI primers; second-round multiplex PCR followed. In TCRdb, the multiplex PCR reads were re-called with MiXCR into one record per CDR3 protein. The profile covers some 400,000 distinct CDR3 sequences, with about 16% appearing a single time and approximately 1.4% taken by the ten largest. The sequenced sample was peripheral blood. The receptors were gathered from a woman aged 18-35 years with Graves' ophthalmopathy.

V is TRBV28 and J is TRBJ1-1; D remains ambiguous. Germline CDR1 reads MDHEN; CDR2 reads SYDVKM. Deletions cut 7 bases from V and 6 bases from J, with 21 bases between. This CDR3 has 15 residues. CDR3 sequence reads: CASTLPRQVGPEAFF. DNA of the CDR3: TGTGCCAGCACCTTACCCCGGCAGGTTGGCCCTGAAGCTTTCTTT. Full variable domain (missing parts from reference TRBV28 and TRBJ1-1): DVKVTQSSRYLVKRTGEKVFLECVQDMDHENMFWYRQDPGLGLRLIYFSYDVKMKEKGDIPEGYSVSREKKERFSLILESASTNQTSMYLCASTLPRQVGPEAFFGQGTRLTVV.

This clonotype was counted ten times or more. V usage is TRBV20-1 and J usage is TRBJ2-7, with 12 bases identical to TRBD2. V was clipped by 6 bases and J by 7 bases; unmatched bases: 16. The CDR3 loop spans 16 amino acids. The germline V gene encodes CDR1 DFQATT and CDR2 SNEGSKA (reference sequence). The CDR3 protein is CSAPSSASGGAGEQYF. CDR3 sequence (DNA): TGCAGTGCCCCAAGTAGCGCTAGCGGGGGGGCGGGGGAGCAGTACTTC.

This clonotype was observed many times. The chain combines TRBV6-5 with TRBJ1-1; D gene unclear. V lost 4 bases, J lost 0 bases, and 9 bases lay in between. Germline V CDR1 and CDR2: MNHEY, SVGAGI. The CDR3 totals 14 residues. The CDR3 coding sequence is TGTGCCAGCAGTTTCGCCCGGGTGAACACTGAAGCTTTCTTT. This sequence encodes CASSFARVNTEAFF.

This clonotype has a count of ten or more. The rearrangement joins TRBV11-2 to TRBJ1-1; no definite D call. Trimming took off 4 bases at V and 0 bases at J, with 12 bases between the two ends. This CDR3 contains 15 residues. Germline loops: CDR1 SGHAT, CDR2 FQNNGV. CDR3 residues: CASSWAREVNTEAFF. Written as DNA, the CDR3 is TGTGCCAGCAGCTGGGCCCGGGAGGTGAACACTGAAGCTTTCTTT. The complete variable domain, with remaining parts taken from reference TRBV11-2 and TRBJ1-1, reads EAGVAQSPRYKIIEKRQSVAFWCNPISGHATLYWYQQILGQGPKLLIQFQNNGVVDDSQLPKDRFSAERLKGVDSTLKIQPAKLEDSAVYLCASSWAREVNTEAFFGQGTRLTVV.

This clonotype was seen ten or more times. The chain couples TRBV28 to TRBJ2-2, with a tentative D call TRBD1 (7 bases). V lost 3 bases, J lost 4 bases, and 15 bases lay in between. Looked up from germline, CDR1 is MDHEN and CDR2 is SYDVKM. There are 16 residues in the CDR3. CDR3 loop: CASSLRQGGVTGELFF. The CDR3 nucleotides are TGTGCCAGCAGTTTGCGGCAGGGGGGAGTCACCGGGGAGCTGTTTTTT.

The V and J genes are TRBV5-6 and TRBJ2-4, with D maybe TRBD1 (5 bases). Germline lookup yields CDR1 SGHDT and CDR2 YYEEEE. This CDR3 has 13 residues. Deletions cut 3 bases from V and 12 bases from J, with 16 bases between. The CDR3 region is CASSSQEDRAQYF. CDR3 DNA sequence: TGTGCCAGCAGCTCCCAAGAAGACAGAGCTCAGTACTTC.

V and J are TRBV5-1 and TRBJ2-7; D is perhaps TRBD2 (6 bases). The CDR3 is 15 residues long. The ends were cut back, 4 bases at V and 0 bases at J, with 14 bases in the middle. The germline V gene has CDR1 SGHRS and CDR2 YFSETQ. In nucleotides, the CDR3 is TGCGCCAGCAGCCGGGAGTCTCAGAGCTCCTACGAGCAGTACTTC. Translating gives CASSRESQSSYEQYF.

This clonotype was recorded at least ten times. V gene TRBV28 combines with J gene TRBJ2-7; no clear D gene. Germline values: CDR1 MDHEN, CDR2 SYDVKM. The CDR3 sequence is 13 residues long. Trimming removed 2 bases from V and 5 bases from J, with 10 bases in between. CDR3 sequence reads: CASSLTDPNEQYF. For the CDR3, the DNA is TGTGCCAGCAGTTTAACGGACCCTAACGAGCAGTACTTC.

This clonotype was observed many times. The chain links TRBV6-2 or TRBV6-3 to TRBJ2-7; maybe TRBD1 (6 bases). This CDR3 has 16 residues. V was shortened by 2 bases and J by 3 bases, with 17 bases between the two germline ends. Germline assignment: CDR1 MNHEY and CDR2 SVGEGT. For the CDR3, the DNA is TGTGCCAGCAGTTACAGCCTCAGGGACACACTCTACGAGCAGTACTTC. This translates into CASSYSLRDTLYEQYF.

This clonotype was seen repeatedly, ten times or more. This chain uses TRBV30 with TRBJ2-5; TRBD1 is a possible D gene (6 bases). The CDR3 length is 12 residues. Germline CDR1 GTSNPN, CDR2 SVGIG (reference sequence). Deletions cut 3 bases from V and 5 bases from J, with 10 bases between. In nucleotides, the CDR3 is TGTGCCTGGAGCACAGGGTGGGAGACCCAGTACTTC. It yields the protein CAWSTGWETQYF.

This clonotype has at least ten counts. V usage is TRBV27 and J usage is TRBJ1-1; D is uncertain. This CDR3 contains 14 residues. In germline, CDR1 is MNHEY, CDR2 SMNVEV (reference sequence). The V and J ends lost 8 bases and 1 base respectively, with 14 bases between them. As DNA, the CDR3 is TGTGCCAGCCGTCTCTTTTCAGCGAACACTGAAGCTTTCTTT. Protein: CASRLFSANTEAFF.

There are many counts of this clonotype. The V gene is TRBV6-2 or TRBV6-3, the J gene TRBJ2-7; D is uncertain. The V and J ends lost 7 bases and 0 bases respectively, with 13 bases between them. CDR3 length equals 14 residues. Germline CDR1 reads MNHEY; CDR2 reads SVGEGT. The CDR3 nucleotides read TGTGCCAGCACTGATACATCTAGCTCCTACGAGCAGTACTTC. Its protein is CASTDTSSSYEQYF.

The rearrangement joins TRBV2 to TRBJ1-2, with D perhaps matching TRBD1 (5 bases). V was shortened by 2 bases and J by 4 bases, with 8 bases between the two germline ends. The CDR3 runs 13 residues. Germline lookup yields CDR1 SNHLY and CDR2 FYNNEI. The CDR3 sequence is CASSETQGYGYTF. In DNA form, the CDR3 reads TGTGCCAGCAGTGAAACCCAGGGCTATGGCTACACCTTC. The variable domain in full, completed from reference TRBV2 and TRBJ1-2, reads EPEVTQTPSHQVTQMGQEVILRCVPISNHLYFYWYRQILGQKVEFLVSFYNNEISEKSEIFDDQFSVERPDGSNFTLKIRSTKLEDSAMYFCASSETQGYGYTFGSGTRLTVV.

Many counts were recorded for this clonotype. J is TRBJ1-1 and V is TRBV29-1, with D perhaps matching TRBD1 (5 bases). V lost 2 bases, J lost 9 bases, and 10 bases lay in between. Per the germline V gene, CDR1 is SQVTM and CDR2 is ANQGSEA. The length of the CDR3 is 11 residues. CDR3 loop: CSVERPDKAFF. Written as DNA, the CDR3 is TGCAGCGTTGAACGGCCGGACAAAGCTTTCTTT.

This clonotype was picked up many times. The rearrangement uses TRBV7-2 and TRBJ1-2, with D tentatively TRBD1 (6 bases). This CDR3 is built from 14 residues. Trimming pared 4 bases from V and 4 bases from J, leaving 13 bases between. Germline loops: CDR1 SGHTA, CDR2 FQGNSA. The CDR3 loop is CASSSGQPVYGYTF. The DNA for the CDR3 is TGTGCCAGCAGCTCCGGACAGCCCGTCTATGGCTACACCTTC. The full variable domain, completed using reference TRBV7-2 and TRBJ1-2, is GAGVSQSPSNKVTEKGKDVELRCDPISGHTALYWYRQSLGQGLEFLIYFQGNSAPDKSGLPSDRFSAERTGGSVSTLTIQRTQQEDSAVYLCASSSGQPVYGYTFGSGTRLTVV.

This clonotype was seen at least ten times. The chain links TRBV20-1 to TRBJ1-2, with D perhaps TRBD1 (5 bases). CDR1 is DFQATT and CDR2 is SNEGSKA in the germline V gene (reference sequence). V gave up 4 bases and J gave up 4 bases, with 13 bases separating them. This CDR3 contains 13 residues. The CDR3 DNA follows: TGCAGTGCTAACTCCGACAGTACCTATGGCTACACCTTC. This codes for CSANSDSTYGYTF.

This chain links TRBV7-2 with TRBJ2-7; TRBD2 agrees at 10 bases. V shed 7 bases and J 9 bases; nucleotides not matched to a gene: 9. This CDR3 region has 13 residues. CDR1 SGHTA and CDR2 FQGNSA come from the germline V gene. The CDR3 reads CASNSRTSGVQYF. The CDR3 DNA is TGTGCCAGCAATAGCCGGACTAGCGGTGTGCAGTACTTC.

This clonotype showed up many times. The V gene is TRBV12-3 or TRBV12-4, the J gene TRBJ2-7; TRBD1 matches 9 bases. Trimming removed 3 bases from V and 6 bases from J; junction bases left unmatched: 3. The CDR3 consists of 13 residues. The CDR3 here is CASSFGTGREQYF. Here the CDR3 DNA reads TGTGCCAGCAGTTTTGGGACAGGGCGCGAGCAGTACTTC.

This clonotype was recorded many times. V and J are TRBV20-1 and TRBJ2-7; 8 positions agree with TRBD2. Germline CDR1 DFQATT, CDR2 SNEGSKA (reference sequence). The CDR3 covers 12 residues. The junction had 4 bases not matched to a gene; V was cut back by 6 bases and J by 3 bases. The CDR3 DNA sequence: TGCAGTGCGAAAGGGACTAGCTACGAGCAGTACTTC. It specifies CSAKGTSYEQYF.

This clonotype was found many times. The chain recombines TRBV6-1 with TRBJ2-7, with 8 bases lining up with TRBD2. Looked up from germline, CDR1 is MNHNS and CDR2 is SASEGT. Trimming cost V 6 bases and J 3 bases; bases outside gene matches: 10. The CDR3 has 15 amino acids. CDR3 DNA: TGTGCCAGCAGGCGTTCAATCCGGGGGGGCTACGAGCAGTACTTC. Translating gives CASRRSIRGGYEQYF.